These 30 T cell receptor beta chains were sequenced from one sample in a study of radiotherapy plus CTLA-4 blockade in lung cancer. Produced via immunoSEQ multiplex PCR; TCRdb's table is partial and in-frame only. Of 65,000 to 85,000 clones in the sample, 70% to 80% were seen once. The input for sequencing was peripheral blood, taken from a patient treated with radiotherapy plus ipilimumab. All receptors come from a human donor with non-small cell lung cancer whose response to radiotherapy plus ipilimumab could not be evaluated. Some clones in this sample may be carry-over from other donors' samples.

The rearrangement joins TRBV18 to TRBJ1-4; D might be TRBD1 (5 bases). V was trimmed by 5 bases and J by 7 bases, leaving 17 bases between them. CDR1 and CDR2 (germline): KGHSH, LQKENI. CDR3 length: 15 amino acids. The CDR3 sequence: CASSSDSLGGEKLFF. The CDR3 DNA follows: TGTGCCAGCTCATCTGACTCGTTGGGGGGTGAAAAACTGTTTTTT.

To note about this clone: This sample also contains other DNA sequences that code for the same CDR3. This sequence joins TRBV5-1 and TRBJ1-1, with 7 bases fitting TRBD1. This CDR3 region has 14 residues. Looked up from germline, CDR1 is SGHRS and CDR2 is YFSETQ. The V segment lost 5 bases and the J segment 0 bases; nucleotides outside the gene matches: 4. CDR3: CASSLQGMNTEAFF. Here the CDR3 DNA reads TGCGCCAGCAGTTTACAGGGGATGAACACTGAAGCTTTCTTT. Using reference TRBV5-1 and TRBJ1-1 for the parts outside the CDR3, the full variable domain is KAGVTQTPRYLIKTRGQQVTLSCSPISGHRSVSWYQQTPGQGLQFLFEYFSETQRNKGNFPGRFSGRQFSNSRSEMNVSTLELGDSALYLCASSLQGMNTEAFFGQGTRLTVV.

This clone was seen a few times. The chain joins TRBV7-9 to TRBJ1-1; D is uncertain. The ends were cut back, 1 base at V and 5 bases at J, with 14 bases in the middle. This CDR3 is 15 amino acids long. Germline V CDR1 and CDR2: SEHNR, FQNEAQ (reference sequence). CDR3 DNA: TGTGCCAGCAGCTTAGGCGGCTCCGGAGGGACTGAAGCTTTCTTT. Encoded protein: CASSLGGSGGTEAFF.

This rearrangement joins TRBV9 to TRBJ2-7; D is perhaps TRBD1 (6 bases). CDR3 size: 14 residues. The ends were cut back, 0 bases at V and 0 bases at J, with 7 bases in the middle. Germline-derived CDR1 and CDR2 are SGDLS and YYNGEE. CDR3: CASSVGDNSYEQYF. The DNA for the CDR3 is TGTGCCAGCAGCGTAGGGGACAACTCCTACGAGCAGTACTTC. Combining the CDR3 with reference TRBV9 and TRBJ2-7 gives the whole variable domain DSGVTQTPKHLITATGQRVTLRCSPRSGDLSVYWYQQSLDQGLQFLIQYYNGEERAKGNILERFSAQQFPDLHSELNLSSLELGDSALYFCASSVGDNSYEQYFGPGTRLTVT.

This rearrangement joins TRBV19 to TRBJ1-5; TRBD1 is a possible D gene (5 bases). The CDR3 is 14 amino acids. The V end was cut by 6 bases, the J end by 6 bases, with 15 bases between. CDR1 is LNHDA, CDR2 SQIVND, per germline (reference sequence). This chain's CDR3 is CASRVLQVGQPQHF. The CDR3 nucleotides are TGTGCCAGTAGGGTATTACAGGTGGGTCAGCCCCAGCATTTT. Based on the CDR3 plus reference TRBV19 and TRBJ1-5, the full variable domain is DGGITQSPKYLFRKEGQNVTLSCEQNLNHDAMYWYRQDPGQGLRLIYYSQIVNDFQKGDIAEGYSVSREKKESFPLTVTSAQKNPTAFYLCASRVLQVGQPQHFGDGTRLSIL.

As for this clone: Other DNA variants within this sample encode the same CDR3. The chain employs TRBV6-5 and TRBJ1-1, with unresolved D. V gave up 2 bases and J gave up 1 base, with 8 bases separating them. Germline V CDR1 and CDR2: MNHEY, SVGAGI. The CDR3 has 14 residues. CDR3 nucleotides: TGTGCCAGCAGTTACCTCACAGAGAACACTGAAGCTTTCTTT. The encoded protein is CASSYLTENTEAFF.

V and J are TRBV5-1 and TRBJ1-5; 10 bases are shared with TRBD1. The J segment lost 6 bases and the V segment lost 4 bases, leaving 7 bases of the junction unmatched. The CDR3 covers 15 residues. CDR1 and CDR2 from the germline V gene are SGHRS and YFSETQ. CDR3 coding DNA: TGCGCCAGCAGCCCCGGGACAGGGGAAGGTCAGCCCCAGCATTTT. As protein: CASSPGTGEGQPQHF.

The rearrangement uses TRBV9 and TRBJ1-2, with a weak D call TRBD1 (6 bases). The CDR3 is 15 residues long. Germline-derived CDR1 and CDR2 are SGDLS and YYNGEE. Trimming cost V 2 bases and J 8 bases, with 19 bases left between them. This CDR3 is CASSVSRQAPGGYTF. CDR3 DNA sequence: TGTGCCAGCAGCGTCTCGCGACAGGCGCCTGGAGGCTACACCTTC.

CDR3 region: CATSRDLTDNEKLFF. In DNA form, the CDR3 reads TGTGCCACCAGCAGAGATCTAACAGATAATGAAAAACTGTTTTTT. The V call is TRBV15, the J call TRBJ1-4; unclear D gene. Trimming pared 0 bases from V and 4 bases from J, leaving 9 bases between. Per the germline V gene, CDR1 is LNHNV and CDR2 is YYDKDF (reference sequence). The CDR3 is 15 residues long.

The rearrangement joins TRBV2 to TRBJ1-2, with 9 nucleotides matching TRBD1. The V gene's germline CDR1 is SNHLY and CDR2 FYNNEI. The CDR3 has 14 residues. The V and J ends lost 6 bases and 4 bases, in that order; junction bases with no gene match: 6. The CDR3 DNA reads as TGTGCCAGCAGCACTACGGGACAGGGCTATGGCTACACCTTC. It yields the protein CASSTTGQGYGYTF.

The rearrangement links TRBV9 to TRBJ1-1; 9 bases are a match to TRBD1. The CDR3 sequence is 16 residues long. V dropped 3 bases and J dropped 0; count of bases not matched to a gene: 6. The V gene's germline CDR1 is SGDLS and CDR2 YYNGEE. This CDR3 reads CASSAGTGLMNTEAFF. In nucleotides, the CDR3 is TGTGCCAGCAGCGCCGGGACAGGGCTTATGAACACTGAAGCTTTCTTT.

V and J are TRBV5-6 and TRBJ2-1, with 10 bases that match TRBD1. V shed 4 bases and J 9 bases; nucleotides not matched to a gene: 10. From germline, CDR1 is SGHDT and CDR2 YYEEEE. CDR3 length: 15 residues. The CDR3 sequence is CASSKFDRGLGEQFF. The CDR3 DNA reads as TGTGCCAGCAGCAAGTTTGACAGGGGGCTAGGTGAGCAGTTCTTC.

A word on this clone: At one end the junction does not follow the germline gene, possibly because of a read error. The genes are TRBV5-1 and TRBJ1-2; D possibly corresponds to TRBD1 (6 bases). Germline CDR1 SGHRS, CDR2 YFSETQ. The CDR3 runs 14 residues. CDR3: CASSLGGPNYGYTF. The CDR3 DNA reads TGCGCCAGCAGTTTGGGGGGGCCAAACTATGGCTACACCTTC. The full variable domain, with the rest looked up from reference TRBV5-1 and TRBJ1-2, is KAGVTQTPRYLIKTRGQQVTLSCSPISGHRSVSWYQQTPGQGLQFLFEYFSETQRNKGNFPGRFSGRQFSNSRSEMNVSTLELGDSALYLCASSLGGPNYGYTFGSGTRLTVV.

The gene calls are TRBV7-6 and TRBJ2-3, with D uncertain. Germline V lookup: CDR1 SGHVS, CDR2 FNYEAQ. Trimming took 3 bases from V and 1 from J, leaving 11 bases between them. This CDR3 comprises 15 residues. CDR3 in DNA: TGTGCCAGCAGCTTGGGTGAACGGGGCACAGATACGCAGTATTTT. Amino acid sequence: CASSLGERGTDTQYF.

This clone has more than one count but fewer than ten. The chain couples TRBV19 to TRBJ1-5, with D perhaps matching TRBD1 (6 bases). Trimming removed 1 base at V and 6 bases at J, with 13 bases between. The CDR3 has 15 amino acids. Germline V gives CDR1 LNHDA, CDR2 SQIVND (reference sequence). The DNA for the CDR3 is TGTGCCAGTAGTATAGGAAACAGGGCGGGTCAGCCCCAGCATTTT. Translated: CASSIGNRAGQPQHF.

This chain links TRBV19 with TRBJ1-5; TRBD1 matches 9 bases. V shed 6 bases, J shed 1 base, and the junction held 4 bases outside the gene matches. The CDR3 has 15 amino acids. Germline CDR1 reads LNHDA; CDR2 reads SQIVND (reference sequence). CDR3 DNA: TGTGCCAGTAGCCAACAGGGGGCGAGCAATCAGCCCCAGCATTTT. This encodes CASSQQGASNQPQHF.

This clone was recorded a few times. The chain is built from TRBV10-3 and TRBJ1-1, with TRBD1 identical over 8 bases. CDR1 ENHRY and CDR2 SYGVKD come from the germline V gene. Unmatched junction bases numbered 4, after V lost 6 bases and J lost 4 bases. The CDR3 is made up of 13 amino acids. In DNA, the CDR3 is TGTGCCATCAGCAGGGGGCAGGGCACTGAAGCTTTCTTT. It is translated as CAISRGQGTEAFF.

V and J are TRBV2 and TRBJ1-2; D possibly corresponds to TRBD1 (6 bases). CDR3 length equals 16 residues. Trimming cost V 4 bases and J 2 bases, with 17 bases left between them. Looked up from germline, CDR1 is SNHLY and CDR2 is FYNNEI. The CDR3 loop reads CASSVQQGKGNYGYTF. The CDR3 DNA reads TGTGCCAGCAGTGTCCAACAGGGAAAGGGGAACTATGGCTACACCTTC.

This clone has just a few counts. The V and J genes are TRBV5-4 and TRBJ1-2; TRBD1 aligns across 7 bases. Germline trimming cut 1 base from V and 8 bases from J; bases unmatched to any gene: 8. The V gene's germline CDR1 is SGHNT and CDR2 YYREEE (reference sequence). This CDR3 is built from 14 residues. CDR3 region: CASSLRNRGFGYTF. The CDR3 coding sequence is TGTGCCAGCAGCTTGAGGAACAGGGGATTCGGCTACACCTTC.

The chain employs TRBV5-1 and TRBJ2-1; 8 bases align to TRBD1. Germline V CDR1 and CDR2: SGHRS, YFSETQ. J lost 7 bases, V lost 0 bases, and 6 bases had no gene match. This CDR3 contains 15 residues. The CDR3 DNA reads as TGCGCCAGCAGCTTGGTGGTCAGGGGGCTTAATGAGCAGTTCTTC. This encodes CASSLVVRGLNEQFF.

The gene calls are TRBV6-1 and TRBJ1-1; 10 nucleotides match TRBD1. This CDR3 contains 13 residues. V lost 7 bases and J lost 3; bases outside the gene matches: 2. Germline loops: CDR1 MNHNS, CDR2 SASEGT. The chain's CDR3 is CASIDRGHTEAFF. The DNA of the CDR3 is TGTGCCAGCATCGACAGGGGGCACACTGAAGCTTTCTTT.

This chain connects TRBV28 to TRBJ2-7; 7 positions match TRBD1. The CDR3 is made up of 12 amino acids. Germline assignment: CDR1 MDHEN and CDR2 SYDVKM. Trimming cost V 2 bases and J 11 bases; bases outside gene matches: 6. CDR3 DNA: TGTGCCAGCAGTTTAAGACAGGGCCAAAAGTACTTC. It encodes CASSLRQGQKYF.

In its sample, this clone was seen a few times. The chain recombines TRBV4-1 with TRBJ1-1; D uncertain. The CDR3 runs to 14 residues. Germline V gene data show CDR1 as MGHRA and CDR2 as YSYEKL. V lost 3 bases and J 5 bases, leaving 13 bases between the germline ends. In DNA, the CDR3 is TGCGCCAGCAGCCACCCCTACGGGGAAACTGAAGCTTTCTTT. The encoded protein is CASSHPYGETEAFF.

V usage is TRBV7-3 and J usage is TRBJ1-1; 7 nucleotides match TRBD1. With V trimmed by 5 bases and J by 6 bases, 9 bases remained unmatched. This CDR3 spans 14 amino acids. Germline CDR1 is SGHTA and CDR2 is FQGTGA. CDR3 nucleotides: TGTGCCAGCAGCCCCCGTGACAGGGCCTCTGAAGCTTTCTTT. This codes for CASSPRDRASEAFF.

The rearrangement joins TRBV4-2 to TRBJ2-7, with 7 bases fitting TRBD1. Trimming removed 0 bases from V and 0 bases from J; junction bases left unmatched: 8. The CDR3 length is 17 residues. Germline V gene lookup returns CDR1 LGHNA and CDR2 YNFKEQ. The CDR3 is CASSQEPWRTGSYEQYF. DNA for the CDR3: TGTGCCAGCAGCCAAGAACCGTGGAGGACAGGCTCCTACGAGCAGTACTTC.

V is TRBV28 and J is TRBJ2-7; a possible D gene is TRBD1 (5 bases). The CDR3 consists of 13 residues. Trimming removed 3 bases from V and 5 bases from J, with 11 bases in between. Germline lookup yields CDR1 MDHEN and CDR2 SYDVKM. The CDR3 coding sequence is TGTGCCAGCAGTTTCCAGGGTTCCGACGAGCAGTACTTC. Translated: CASSFQGSDEQYF.

The chain uses TRBV6-1 and TRBJ2-7; D unresolved. Trimming took 4 bases from V and 2 from J, leaving 12 bases between them. The germline gives CDR1 MNHNS, CDR2 SASEGT. The CDR3 has 14 residues. The CDR3 DNA reads as TGTGCCAGCAGTGTAAGAGGAGCCACCTACGAGCAGTACTTC. Amino acids: CASSVRGATYEQYF.

A few counts support this clone. This chain uses TRBV6-5 with TRBJ2-4, with TRBD1 as a possible D gene (5 bases). The CDR3 spans 13 residues. Germline V gene lookup returns CDR1 MNHEY and CDR2 SVGAGI. Trimming removed 5 bases at V and 8 bases at J, with 13 bases between. The CDR3 is CASSRTQLDIQYF. Here the CDR3 DNA reads TGTGCCAGCAGTCGGACACAGTTGGACATTCAGTACTTC.

The DNA of the CDR3 is TGTGCCAGCAGCTTAGACACAGGGCCGCAGTATTTT. Protein product: CASSLDTGPQYF. The genes are TRBV11-1 and TRBJ2-3; possible D gene TRBD1, 6 bases. This CDR3 region has 12 residues. V was cut by 1 base and J by 10 bases, with 9 bases left in between. The germline gives CDR1 SGHAT, CDR2 FQDESV (reference sequence).

This clone was observed a few times. The rearrangement joins TRBV5-1 to TRBJ2-1; D gene unclear. From germline, CDR1 is SGHRS and CDR2 YFSETQ. The CDR3 consists of 13 residues. V was pared by 2 bases and J by 3 bases, with 6 bases between. This CDR3 reads CASSFPGYNEQFF. The CDR3 DNA sequence: TGCGCCAGCAGCTTCCCCGGCTACAATGAGCAGTTCTTC. Variable domain in full (rest from reference TRBV5-1 and TRBJ2-1): KAGVTQTPRYLIKTRGQQVTLSCSPISGHRSVSWYQQTPGQGLQFLFEYFSETQRNKGNFPGRFSGRQFSNSRSEMNVSTLELGDSALYLCASSFPGYNEQFFGPGTRLTVL.